This T cell receptor beta chain is from a study of human thymus T cells. The table came from immunoSEQ multiplex PCR; TCRdb's copy has only in-frame clones and leaves some out. The repertoire holds about 130,000 clones, with about 94% as singletons. Corrective cardiac operations yielded the resected thymus tissue. This clone was seen more than once but under ten times. Germline lookup yields CDR1 MGHRA and CDR2 YSYEKL. The CDR3 runs to 15 residues. V gave up 2 bases and J gave up 10 bases; unmatched junction bases: 5. The sequencing sample was made of thymus tissue. This clonotype originated in a boy younger than two with a congenital heart defect but otherwise immunologically healthy. The chain uses TRBV4-1 and TRBJ1-6; 10 bases are shared with TRBD1. As DNA, the CDR3 is TGCGCCAGCAGCCAACAATGGGACAGGGGCTCACCCCTCCACTTT. The encoded protein is CASSQQWDRGSPLHF.